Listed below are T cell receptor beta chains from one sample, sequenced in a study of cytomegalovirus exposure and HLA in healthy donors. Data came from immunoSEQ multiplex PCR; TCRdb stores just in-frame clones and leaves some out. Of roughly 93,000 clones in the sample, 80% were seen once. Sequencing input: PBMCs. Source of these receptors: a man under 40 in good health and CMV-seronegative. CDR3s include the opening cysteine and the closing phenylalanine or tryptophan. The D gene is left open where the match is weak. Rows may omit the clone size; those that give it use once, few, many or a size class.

cdr3_nt: TGTGCCAGCTCACCACCGGAGCCGAGCGGGAAGTCCTACGAGCAGTACTTC; cdr3_aa: CASSPPEPSGKSYEQYF; d_call: TRBD2; v_call: TRBV18; clone_size: .; j_call: TRBJ2-7
cdr3_nt: TGTGCCAGCAGCCCCCGCAGAGGAGACGCTCAGCCCCAGCATTTT; cdr3_aa: CASSPRRGDAQPQHF; d_call: .; v_call: TRBV7-2; clone_size: few; j_call: TRBJ1-5
cdr3_nt: TGCGCCAGCAGCGAGTCAACCGCGAACACCGGGGAGCTGTTTTTT; cdr3_aa: CASSESTANTGELFF; d_call: .; v_call: TRBV5-1; clone_size: .; j_call: TRBJ2-2
cdr3_nt: TGCGCCAGCAGCTTGGGGGACAGTTTCTACGAGCAGTACTTC; cdr3_aa: CASSLGDSFYEQYF; d_call: TRBD1; v_call: TRBV5-1; clone_size: .; j_call: TRBJ2-7
cdr3_nt: TGTGCCAGCCGAAGGGCTAGCGGGTCCTACGAGCAGTACTTC; cdr3_aa: CASRRASGSYEQYF; d_call: TRBD2; v_call: TRBV7-2; clone_size: .; j_call: TRBJ2-7
cdr3_nt: TGTGCCATCAGTCCCAGGTCAGGCAATCAGCCCCAGCATTTT; cdr3_aa: CAISPRSGNQPQHF; d_call: .; v_call: TRBV10-3; clone_size: few; j_call: TRBJ1-5
cdr3_nt: TGCGGCAGTACTTCCGGGACACCTAGCTCCTACGAGCAGTACTTC; cdr3_aa: CGSTSGTPSSYEQYF; d_call: .; v_call: TRBV10-2; clone_size: .; j_call: TRBJ2-7
cdr3_nt: TGTGCCTGCGGTCCTTCCGGGACTAGCGGGTCCGAGCAGTACTTC; cdr3_aa: CACGPSGTSGSEQYF; d_call: TRBD2; v_call: TRBV30; clone_size: .; j_call: TRBJ2-7
cdr3_nt: TGTGCCAGCAGCGTAGGTGGGAGCTCCTACGAGCAGTACTTC; cdr3_aa: CASSVGGSSYEQYF; d_call: .; v_call: TRBV9; clone_size: .; j_call: TRBJ2-7
cdr3_nt: TGTGCCAGCAGTTACCTAGTGGCGGGGAGGTACGAGCAGTACTTC; cdr3_aa: CASSYLVAGRYEQYF; d_call: .; v_call: TRBV6-5; clone_size: once; j_call: TRBJ2-7
cdr3_nt: TGTGCCACCAGCAGAGACGCACAGGGGTATGGCTACACCTTC; cdr3_aa: CATSRDAQGYGYTF; d_call: TRBD1; v_call: TRBV15; clone_size: few; j_call: TRBJ1-2
cdr3_nt: TGTGCCACCAGCATAGGGACTAGCGGAAAGTACAATGAGCAGTTCTTC; cdr3_aa: CATSIGTSGKYNEQFF; d_call: TRBD2; v_call: TRBV15; clone_size: .; j_call: TRBJ2-1
cdr3_nt: TGTGCCAGCAGCTGGGGGGGTACCGGGGAGCTGTTTTTT; cdr3_aa: CASSWGGTGELFF; d_call: TRBD2; v_call: TRBV7-9; clone_size: .; j_call: TRBJ2-2
cdr3_nt: TGTGCCAGCAGTTACCTTCCCGGCTATGGCTACACCTTC; cdr3_aa: CASSYLPGYGYTF; d_call: .; v_call: TRBV6-6; clone_size: once; j_call: TRBJ1-2
cdr3_nt: TGTGCCAGCAGCTTAGAACCCGGACAGCTAGCCAAAAACATTCAGTACTTC; cdr3_aa: CASSLEPGQLAKNIQYF; d_call: .; v_call: TRBV7-2; clone_size: .; j_call: TRBJ2-4
cdr3_nt: TGTGCCAGCAGCGCCTACACCGGGACTGCCTACAATGAGCAGTTCTTC; cdr3_aa: CASSAYTGTAYNEQFF; d_call: .; v_call: TRBV7-9; clone_size: once; j_call: TRBJ2-1
cdr3_nt: TGCGCCAGCAGTGCGAACAGAGAGGGCGAGCAGTACTTC; cdr3_aa: CASSANREGEQYF; d_call: .; v_call: TRBV10-1; clone_size: .; j_call: TRBJ2-7
cdr3_nt: TGTGCCAGCAGCTTATCCTCTAGCGGGGGCGATACGCAGTATTTT; cdr3_aa: CASSLSSSGGDTQYF; d_call: TRBD2; v_call: TRBV7-2; clone_size: .; j_call: TRBJ2-3
cdr3_nt: TGTGCCAGCACCCGCGGGGGGGCCGAAGAGACCCAGTACTTC; cdr3_aa: CASTRGGAEETQYF; d_call: TRBD2; v_call: TRBV7-2; clone_size: .; j_call: TRBJ2-5
cdr3_nt: TGTGCCAGCAGCTCGGGGTCCAGGGGGCTATACGAGCAGTACTTC; cdr3_aa: CASSSGSRGLYEQYF; d_call: TRBD1; v_call: TRBV27; clone_size: once; j_call: TRBJ2-7
cdr3_nt: TGTGCCAGCAGCTTACAGGGTCGGATGGAGACCCAGTACTTC; cdr3_aa: CASSLQGRMETQYF; d_call: .; v_call: TRBV7-8; clone_size: .; j_call: TRBJ2-5
cdr3_nt: TGTGCCACCTCAACCGACAGGGGGGTGGTTGGCTACACCTTC; cdr3_aa: CATSTDRGVVGYTF; d_call: TRBD1; v_call: TRBV2; clone_size: .; j_call: TRBJ1-2
cdr3_nt: TGTGCCTGGACAACTCCCGGCGGGTCGGGGGAGCTGTTTTTT; cdr3_aa: CAWTTPGGSGELFF; d_call: .; v_call: TRBV30; clone_size: .; j_call: TRBJ2-2
cdr3_nt: TGTGCCAGCAGCGTAGGGGCTGATTTTATGAACACTGAAGCTTTCTTT; cdr3_aa: CASSVGADFMNTEAFF; d_call: .; v_call: TRBV9; clone_size: .; j_call: TRBJ1-1
cdr3_nt: TGTGCCAGCAGCCCCCATAGCGGCGGGGGCACAGATACGCAGTATTTT; cdr3_aa: CASSPHSGGGTDTQYF; d_call: .; v_call: TRBV7-2; clone_size: .; j_call: TRBJ2-3
cdr3_nt: TGTGCCAGCAGCGTAGAAGTAGCGGGGGGGTCGAATACGCAGTATTTT; cdr3_aa: CASSVEVAGGSNTQYF; d_call: TRBD2; v_call: TRBV9; clone_size: once; j_call: TRBJ2-3
cdr3_nt: TGTGCCAGCAGCTTTGGCAGGGTAGATCGGAGCACTGAAGCTTTCTTT; cdr3_aa: CASSFGRVDRSTEAFF; d_call: .; v_call: TRBV7-9; clone_size: .; j_call: TRBJ1-1
cdr3_nt: TGTGCCAGCAGCCCCCGGGACAGCTCCTACGAGCAGTACTTC; cdr3_aa: CASSPRDSSYEQYF; d_call: TRBD1; v_call: TRBV7-8; clone_size: .; j_call: TRBJ2-7
cdr3_nt: TGTGCCAGTACCCCGAGGGCGACAGGGGGCACTGAAGCTTTCTTT; cdr3_aa: CASTPRATGGTEAFF; d_call: TRBD1; v_call: TRBV19; clone_size: .; j_call: TRBJ1-1
cdr3_nt: TGTGCCAGCAGTCGGGAGGTTTCTTTGGGGCAGTACTTC; cdr3_aa: CASSREVSLGQYF; d_call: TRBD2; v_call: TRBV6-5; clone_size: .; j_call: TRBJ2-7
cdr3_nt: TGCAGTCCGTGGCTGGGCGGGGAGCAGTTCTTC; cdr3_aa: CSPWLGGEQFF; d_call: .; v_call: TRBV20-1; clone_size: .; j_call: TRBJ2-1
cdr3_nt: TGTGCCAGCAGTGAATCGTTTCCCTCTGGGGCCAACGTCCTGACTTTC; cdr3_aa: CASSESFPSGANVLTF; d_call: .; v_call: TRBV2; clone_size: .; j_call: TRBJ2-6
cdr3_nt: TGTGCCAGCAGCCCCCGACTAGCGGTATGGAATGAGCAGTTCTTC; cdr3_aa: CASSPRLAVWNEQFF; d_call: TRBD2; v_call: TRBV9; clone_size: few; j_call: TRBJ2-1
cdr3_nt: TGTGCCAGCAGCACACCGGGACAAGGCACAGATACGCAGTATTTT; cdr3_aa: CASSTPGQGTDTQYF; d_call: .; v_call: TRBV2; clone_size: .; j_call: TRBJ2-3
cdr3_nt: TGTGCCAGCAGCGTCGGGGACTTTATTGGGGATACGCAGTATTTT; cdr3_aa: CASSVGDFIGDTQYF; d_call: .; v_call: TRBV9; clone_size: .; j_call: TRBJ2-3
cdr3_nt: TGTGCCAGCAGCCCTACTAGCGGCTCTCACACAGATACGCAGTATTTT; cdr3_aa: CASSPTSGSHTDTQYF; d_call: TRBD2; v_call: TRBV7-9; clone_size: .; j_call: TRBJ2-3
cdr3_nt: TGTGCCAGCAGCGCTCAAGATCAGGGGCGGGTAGACTATGGCTACACCTTC; cdr3_aa: CASSAQDQGRVDYGYTF; d_call: .; v_call: TRBV9; clone_size: .; j_call: TRBJ1-2
cdr3_nt: TGTGCCAGCAGACCTGACAGGGAAGACTATGGCTACACCTTC; cdr3_aa: CASRPDREDYGYTF; d_call: TRBD1; v_call: TRBV7-9; clone_size: once; j_call: TRBJ1-2
cdr3_nt: TGTGCCAGCGGCCGGGACAGGGTTCAGCCCCAGCATTTT; cdr3_aa: CASGRDRVQPQHF; d_call: TRBD1; v_call: TRBV28; clone_size: once; j_call: TRBJ1-5
cdr3_nt: TGTGCCAGCAGCGTAGCTCGCATAGTGGGACTAGCGGGAGCGGATTTGCCCTACGAGCAGTACTTC; cdr3_aa: CASSVARIVGLAGADLPYEQYF; d_call: TRBD2; v_call: TRBV9; clone_size: .; j_call: TRBJ2-7
cdr3_nt: TGTGCCAGCAGGACGGGACTAGCGGGAGAAGATACGCAGTATTTT; cdr3_aa: CASRTGLAGEDTQYF; d_call: TRBD2; v_call: TRBV6-1; clone_size: few; j_call: TRBJ2-3
cdr3_nt: TGTGCCAGCAGCCCCCCCGGCCCAGGGTGGGCCGGGGAGCTGTTTTTT; cdr3_aa: CASSPPGPGWAGELFF; d_call: .; v_call: TRBV5-6; clone_size: .; j_call: TRBJ2-2
cdr3_nt: TGTGCCAGTAGTGCGGACAGGGGAAGAACTGAAGCTTTCTTT; cdr3_aa: CASSADRGRTEAFF; d_call: TRBD1; v_call: TRBV19; clone_size: .; j_call: TRBJ1-1
cdr3_nt: TGTGCCTGGAGTGGGGACACAAATGAGCAGTTCTTC; cdr3_aa: CAWSGDTNEQFF; d_call: .; v_call: TRBV30; clone_size: .; j_call: TRBJ2-1
cdr3_nt: TGTGCCTGGAGTGCGGGGGGAAAACTGTTTTTT; cdr3_aa: CAWSAGGKLFF; d_call: .; v_call: TRBV30; clone_size: .; j_call: TRBJ1-4
cdr3_nt: TGTGCCAGCAGCTTAGGTGAGGCAGCCCCCTATGGCTACACCTTC; cdr3_aa: CASSLGEAAPYGYTF; d_call: .; v_call: TRBV7-4; clone_size: .; j_call: TRBJ1-2
cdr3_nt: TGTGCCAGCAGCCCCAGGACAGGGGGGGGTTCACCCCTCCACTTT; cdr3_aa: CASSPRTGGGSPLHF; d_call: TRBD1; v_call: TRBV6-1; clone_size: medium-sized; j_call: TRBJ1-6
cdr3_nt: TGTGCCTGGAGCGGCTGGGACAGCAACTATGGCTACACCTTC; cdr3_aa: CAWSGWDSNYGYTF; d_call: TRBD1; v_call: TRBV30; clone_size: .; j_call: TRBJ1-2
cdr3_nt: TGTGCCTGGAAAGGGGGCAAGTGGAGAGTGGATTCACCCCTCCACTTT; cdr3_aa: CAWKGGKWRVDSPLHF; d_call: TRBD1; v_call: TRBV30; clone_size: .; j_call: TRBJ1-6
cdr3_nt: TGTGCCAGCAGTACCGGGTCCTCTAAACAGTACTTC; cdr3_aa: CASSTGSSKQYF; d_call: .; v_call: TRBV2; clone_size: .; j_call: TRBJ2-7
cdr3_nt: TGTGCCAGCAGCTTGGATAGTACGGACTATGGCTACACCTTC; cdr3_aa: CASSLDSTDYGYTF; d_call: .; v_call: TRBV5-4; clone_size: .; j_call: TRBJ1-2
cdr3_nt: TGTGCCAGCAGCGCCCCGGACAGGGTAGGAGAGACCCAGTACTTC; cdr3_aa: CASSAPDRVGETQYF; d_call: TRBD1; v_call: TRBV7-9; clone_size: .; j_call: TRBJ2-5
cdr3_nt: TGTGCCAGCAGCTTGGGGCAGGAGGCAGCCCTCGAGCAGTACTTC; cdr3_aa: CASSLGQEAALEQYF; d_call: .; v_call: TRBV5-4; clone_size: .; j_call: TRBJ2-7
cdr3_nt: TGTGCCAGCAGCATAGTAGGCGGGGAGGGTGAAGCTTTCTTT; cdr3_aa: CASSIVGGEGEAFF; d_call: .; v_call: TRBV5-4; clone_size: .; j_call: TRBJ1-1
cdr3_nt: TGTGCCTGGATAGCGGGAAAGTCTACGCAGTATTTT; cdr3_aa: CAWIAGKSTQYF; d_call: TRBD2; v_call: TRBV30; clone_size: .; j_call: TRBJ2-3